This is a list of T cell receptor beta chains from one sample in a study of chemoradiotherapy in HPV16-positive cancers. Method: immunoSEQ multiplex PCR; TCRdb's copy keeps in-frame clones and lacks some. Of some 15,000 clones in the sample, 85% to 90% were seen once. The material was blood, obtained from a patient who underwent chemoradiotherapy. These receptors all stem from a human donor with HPV-associated anogenital cancer. Each CDR3 is given with its conserved first and last residue. Fields, in order: V gene, clone size, J gene, D gene, CDR3 protein, CDR3 DNA. A D gene is named only where the DNA matches it firmly. Clone size is not always given. Where it is, it says once, few, many or a class for expanded clones.

>TRBV5-1|-|TRBJ1-3|TRBD1
CASSQTPDRVGNTIYF
TGCGCCAGCAGCCAAACGCCGGACAGGGTTGGAAACACCATATATTTT
>TRBV5-4|-|TRBJ2-1|-
CASSLAGRNEQFF
TGTGCCAGCAGCTTGGCCGGACGGAATGAGCAGTTCTTC
>TRBV2|-|TRBJ2-5|TRBD1
CASAGKRGQGFSWETQYF
TGTGCCAGCGCTGGGAAAAGAGGACAGGGGTTTTCTTGGGAGACCCAGTACTTC
>TRBV11-2|-|TRBJ1-2|-
CASSSFLTDPNYGYTF
TGTGCCAGCAGCTCATTCCTGACAGATCCTAACTATGGCTACACCTTC
>TRBV5-5|once|TRBJ2-7|TRBD1
CASSWGQGAYEQYF
TGTGCCAGCAGCTGGGGACAGGGCGCCTACGAGCAGTACTTC
>TRBV9|-|TRBJ1-3|-
CASRGAGRGNTIYF
TGTGCCAGCAGGGGTGCAGGGCGGGGAAACACCATATATTTT
>TRBV11-2|once|TRBJ1-1|TRBD1
CASSSLQGGTEAFF
TGTGCCAGCAGCTCCTTACAGGGGGGAACTGAAGCTTTCTTT
>TRBV19|-|TRBJ1-1|TRBD1
CASKDQGGTEAFF
TGTGCCAGTAAAGATCAGGGGGGCACTGAAGCTTTCTTT
>TRBV27|-|TRBJ1-1|-
CASRMTGMNTEAFF
TGTGCCAGCAGGATGACAGGCATGAACACTGAAGCTTTCTTT
>TRBV11-2|-|TRBJ2-3|TRBD1
CASSEGAKDTQYF
TGTGCCAGCTCAGAGGGGGCCAAAGATACGCAGTATTTT
>TRBV5-6|-|TRBJ1-5|-
CASSLRDNYQPQHF
TGTGCCAGCAGCCTTCGGGACAACTATCAGCCCCAGCATTTT
>TRBV19|-|TRBJ2-6|TRBD2
CASSTGLAGRSGANVLTF
TGTGCCAGTAGTACCGGACTAGCGGGAAGGAGTGGGGCCAACGTCCTGACTTTC
>TRBV28|-|TRBJ1-2|TRBD1
CASRRTGQVYSYGYTF
TGTGCCAGCAGGAGGACAGGGCAAGTCTATTCCTATGGCTACACCTTC
>TRBV6-8|-|TRBJ2-3|-
CAVGEDTQYF
TGTGCCGTGGGGGAGGATACGCAGTATTTT
>TRBV29-1|-|TRBJ2-7|TRBD1
CSVGGTGFEQYF
TGCAGCGTAGGTGGGACAGGGTTCGAGCAGTACTTC
>TRBV27|-|TRBJ1-2|-
CASSFSSAGIYGYTF
TGTGCCAGCAGTTTCAGTTCGGCAGGGATCTATGGCTACACCTTC
>TRBV5-4|-|TRBJ2-5|TRBD2
CASSLVGGYQETQYF
TGTGCCAGCAGCTTGGTGGGGGGGTACCAAGAGACCCAGTACTTC
>TRBV7-9|-|TRBJ2-7|-
CASSPQGRRRGEQYF
TGTGCCAGCAGCCCGCAAGGGCGGAGAAGGGGCGAGCAGTACTTC
>TRBV4-1|-|TRBJ2-5|TRBD2
CASSRSLSGGQETQYF
TGCGCCAGCAGCCGCTCCCTTAGCGGGGGGCAAGAGACCCAGTACTTC
>TRBV7-9|-|TRBJ2-5|-
CASSLASGRGGTAQETQYF
TGTGCCAGCAGCTTAGCGAGCGGAAGGGGGGGGACCGCACAAGAGACCCAGTACTTC
>TRBV5-1|-|TRBJ1-3|-
CASSFGVGSGNTIYF
TGCGCCAGCAGCTTCGGGGTTGGCTCTGGAAACACCATATATTTT
>TRBV10-3|-|TRBJ1-2|-
CAISEYEGPGYTF
TGTGCCATCAGTGAGTATGAGGGGCCTGGCTACACCTTC
>TRBV6-1|-|TRBJ2-7|TRBD2
CASSEIRGGSYEQYF
TGTGCCAGCAGTGAAATACGGGGGGGCTCCTACGAGCAGTACTTC
>TRBV11-2|-|TRBJ1-6|-
CASSLWGAGTLHF
TGTGCCAGCAGCTTATGGGGGGCGGGGACCCTCCACTTT
>TRBV6-5|-|TRBJ1-2|-
CASSYVGTDGYTF
TGTGCCAGCAGTTACGTGGGGACGGATGGCTACACCTTC
>TRBV7-9|-|TRBJ1-6|-
CASSLSAGTLNSPLHF
TGTGCCAGCAGCTTATCCGCAGGGACCTTAAATTCACCCCTCCACTTT
>TRBV14|-|TRBJ1-1|-
CASSQVHGTMNTEAFF
TGTGCCAGCAGCCAAGTACACGGAACCATGAACACTGAAGCTTTCTTT
>TRBV7-9|-|TRBJ2-5|TRBD1
CASSRTTGYQETQYF
TGTGCCAGCAGCCGTACGACAGGGTATCAAGAGACCCAGTACTTC
>TRBV11-2|-|TRBJ2-5|TRBD2
CASSQRLAGPQETQYF
TGTGCCAGCAGCCAGCGACTAGCGGGGCCCCAAGAGACCCAGTACTTC
>TRBV6-1|-|TRBJ1-5|-
CASRSRGRDQPQHF
TGTGCCAGCAGGAGCAGGGGAAGGGACCAGCCCCAGCATTTT
>TRBV28|-|TRBJ2-7|-
CASVIPWRGSHEQYF
TGTGCCAGCGTGATCCCTTGGAGGGGCTCTCACGAGCAGTACTTC
>TRBV15|few|TRBJ1-1|TRBD1
CATSSDRDRGLGTEAFF
TGTGCCACCAGCAGTGACCGGGACAGGGGCCTAGGGACTGAAGCTTTCTTT
>TRBV30|-|TRBJ1-5|-
CAWSLGQGQPQHF
TGTGCCTGGAGTCTGGGACAAGGTCAGCCCCAGCATTTT
>TRBV25-1|few|TRBJ2-2|TRBD1
CASSELQGRGNTGELFF
TGTGCCAGCAGTGAATTACAGGGGCGAGGGAACACCGGGGAGCTGTTTTTT
>TRBV19|-|TRBJ2-1|-
CASSIGFGNEQFF
TGTGCCAGTAGTATCGGTTTTGGCAATGAGCAGTTCTTC
>TRBV5-1|-|TRBJ2-2|-
CASSSYVGNTGELFF
TGCGCCAGCAGCAGTTATGTAGGGAACACCGGGGAGCTGTTTTTT
>TRBV27|-|TRBJ1-1|-
CASKVRALMNTEAFF
TGTGCCAGCAAAGTCAGGGCCCTCATGAACACTGAAGCTTTCTTT
>TRBV9|-|TRBJ1-3|-
CASSGGGNTIYF
TGTGCCAGCAGCGGTGGCGGAAACACCATATATTTT
>TRBV28|once|TRBJ2-7|TRBD2
CASRPGLAGSYEQYF
TGTGCCAGCAGACCAGGACTAGCGGGCTCCTACGAGCAGTACTTC
>TRBV30|-|TRBJ1-5|-
CAWSEGASSNQPQHF
TGTGCCTGGAGTGAGGGAGCTAGTAGCAATCAGCCCCAGCATTTT
>TRBV30|-|TRBJ1-5|TRBD1
CAWSFRDSYSNQPQHF
TGTGCCTGGAGCTTCCGGGACAGCTATAGCAATCAGCCCCAGCATTTT
>TRBV11-2|-|TRBJ2-4|-
CASSLEGGPQYF
TGTGCCAGCAGCTTAGAAGGGGGTCCCCAGTACTTC
>TRBV2|-|TRBJ2-7|TRBD1
CASKVATGGIEQYF
TGTGCCAGCAAAGTCGCGACAGGGGGCATCGAGCAGTACTTC
>TRBV4-2|-|TRBJ2-3|TRBD2
CASSQEPSGLITDTQYF
TGTGCCAGCAGCCAAGAACCTAGCGGCTTAATCACAGATACGCAGTATTTT
>TRBV5-1|-|TRBJ2-7|-
CASSPRPGEHEQYF
TGCGCCAGCAGTCCCAGGCCTGGGGAGCACGAGCAGTACTTC
>TRBV6-5|-|TRBJ2-7|TRBD2
CASSYRGLAYEQYF
TGTGCCAGCAGTTACCGGGGACTAGCCTACGAGCAGTACTTC
>TRBV7-9|-|TRBJ1-1|TRBD1
CASRATGITEAFF
TGTGCCAGCAGAGCGACAGGGATTACTGAAGCTTTCTTT
>TRBV5-5|-|TRBJ1-1|-
CASSLPGNTEAFF
TGTGCCAGCAGCTTGCCGGGGAACACTGAAGCTTTCTTT
>TRBV19|-|TRBJ2-1|-
CASSMGLTPYNEQFF
TGTGCCAGTAGTATGGGGTTAACGCCCTACAATGAGCAGTTCTTC
>TRBV5-1|-|TRBJ2-3|TRBD2
CASSLVAGGPQDTQYF
TGCGCCAGCAGCTTGGTTGCGGGGGGTCCCCAGGATACGCAGTATTTT
>TRBV4-1|-|TRBJ1-6|TRBD1
CASSRDRPNRYNSPLHF
TGCGCCAGCAGCCGGGACAGGCCTAACCGTTATAATTCACCCCTCCACTTT
>TRBV6-1|-|TRBJ1-2|-
CASTGSDYGYTF
TGTGCCAGCACGGGGTCGGACTATGGCTACACCTTC
>TRBV15|-|TRBJ1-4|TRBD1
CATSISGTGGGKLFF
TGTGCCACCAGCATCTCCGGGACAGGGGGAGGGAAACTGTTTTTT